These 23 T cell receptor beta chains were sequenced from one sample in a study of blood T cell repertoires in COVID-19. Clones were read by immunoSEQ multiplex PCR, and TCRdb kept only the in-frame ones, dropping some. The sample lists around 250,000 clones; about 86% were seen once. The sample comprised PBMCs or T cells enriched from blood (not recorded which). All receptors come from a man aged 25 to 45 with acute COVID-19.

The rearrangement uses TRBV6-5 and TRBJ1-4; 9 bases align to TRBD1. With 9 bases clipped from V and 6 bases from J, the junction kept 5 bases outside the gene matches. CDR3 size: 13 residues. Germline-derived CDR1 and CDR2 are MNHEY and SVGAGI. The CDR3 coding sequence is TGTGCCAGTAAAAGGACAGGGGATGAAAAACTGTTTTTT. Translation gives CASKRTGDEKLFF.

Comments on this clone: Mismatch with germline at one junction end may stem from a read error. This sequence joins TRBV5-1 and TRBJ2-1; weak D call: TRBD1 (5 bases). The V gene's germline CDR1 is SGHRS and CDR2 YFSETQ. There are 13 residues in the CDR3. The CDR3: CASSLTDYNEQFF. CDR3 DNA sequence: TGTGCCAGCAGCCTGACAGATTACAATGAGCAGTTCTTC.

The gene calls are TRBV24-1 and TRBJ2-1; a possible D gene is TRBD1 (8 bases). Germline assignment: CDR1 KGHDR and CDR2 SFDVKD. The CDR3 runs 16 residues. Between the trimmed V and J ends, which lost 2 bases and 6 bases, there was a span of 16 bases. CDR3 amino acids: CATSDYHRGGFNEQFF. The CDR3 nucleotides read TGTGCCACCAGTGATTACCACAGGGGGGGCTTCAATGAGCAGTTCTTC.

The chain has TRBV12-3 or TRBV12-4 and TRBJ1-1, with 8 nucleotides matching TRBD1. The CDR3 spans 13 residues. Trimming took 10 bases from V and 5 from J; bases not matched to a gene: 9. CDR3: CATNDRGGTEAFF. The CDR3 DNA follows: TGTGCCACAAACGACAGGGGAGGTACTGAAGCTTTCTTT.

This clone was detected once. V is TRBV2 and J is TRBJ2-3, with TRBD2 identical over 7 bases. The germline gives CDR1 SNHLY, CDR2 FYNNEI. Germline trimming cut 6 bases from V and 3 bases from J; bases unmatched to any gene: 9. This CDR3 spans 15 amino acids. In DNA, the CDR3 is TGTGCCAGCAGCAAAGAGCAGCGGGGTACAGATACGCAGTATTTT. This encodes CASSKEQRGTDTQYF. Full variable domain (rest looked up from reference TRBV2 and TRBJ2-3): EPEVTQTPSHQVTQMGQEVILRCVPISNHLYFYWYRQILGQKVEFLVSFYNNEISEKSEIFDDQFSVERPDGSNFTLKIRSTKLEDSAMYFCASSKEQRGTDTQYFGPGTRLTVL.

A word on this clone: Since no conserved phenylalanine or tryptophan closes the CDR3, a read error is the likely cause. The DNA is omitted, as the CDR3 cannot be located on it reliably, and the CDR3 follows TCRdb's listing. J is TRBJ2-3 and V is TRBV12-1; the table's D call TRBD1 went unverified against the DNA. TRBV12-1 is reported as a pseudogene. With termini counted, the CDR3 has 11 amino acids. The CDR3 is CASSCRTDSPA.

The V and J genes are TRBV27 and TRBJ2-1; possibly TRBD2 for D (6 bases). In germline, CDR1 is MNHEY, CDR2 SMNVEV (reference sequence). CDR3 size: 13 residues. Trimming shortened V by 8 bases and J by 5 bases, and 13 bases separated the two germline ends. Written as DNA, the CDR3 is TGTGCCAGCGGGGGACTGTTAAACAATGAGCAGTTCTTC. It codes for CASGGLLNNEQFF.

A word on this clone: Other DNA variants within this sample encode the same CDR3. This rearrangement joins TRBV12-3 or TRBV12-4 to TRBJ2-1; D not resolved. Trimming stripped 3 bases from V and 6 bases from J, with 3 bases between. This CDR3 has 11 amino acids. CDR3 amino acids: CASSFSNEQFF. The CDR3 DNA reads TGTGCCAGCAGTTTCAGCAATGAGCAGTTCTTC.

This rearrangement joins TRBV14 to TRBJ1-1; tentative D call: TRBD1 (6 bases). The length of the CDR3 is 15 residues. V was cut by 0 bases and J by 2 bases, with 10 bases left in between. Per the germline V gene, CDR1 is SGHDN and CDR2 is FVKESK. CDR3 region: CASSQDLGANTEAFF. Written as DNA, the CDR3 is TGTGCCAGCAGCCAAGACCTGGGGGCAAACACTGAAGCTTTCTTT.

The chain combines TRBV5-1 with TRBJ1-3; no firm D call. Germline V gene lookup returns CDR1 SGHRS and CDR2 YFSETQ. Trimming took 4 bases from V and 2 from J, leaving 10 bases between them. The CDR3 consists of 14 residues. The CDR3 is CASSEGSAGNTIYF. CDR3 DNA: TGCGCCAGCAGCGAGGGATCTGCTGGAAACACCATATATTTT.

The genes are TRBV11-3 and TRBJ1-1; D perhaps matches TRBD1 (6 bases). Germline V CDR1 and CDR2: SGHNT, YENEEA. The V and J ends lost 5 bases and 1 base respectively, with 17 bases between them. The CDR3 is 16 residues long. The CDR3 loop is CASSQSGGLGNTEAFF. In nucleotides, the CDR3 is TGTGCCAGCAGCCAAAGTGGGGGCCTAGGGAACACTGAAGCTTTCTTT. Together with reference TRBV11-3 and TRBJ1-1, the CDR3 gives the full variable domain: EAGVVQSPRYKIIEKKQPVAFWCNPISGHNTLYWYLQNLGQGPELLIRYENEEAVDDSQLPKDRFSAERLKGVDSTLKIQPAELGDSAVYLCASSQSGGLGNTEAFFGQGTRLTVV.

V usage is TRBV24-1 and J usage is TRBJ2-1, with 7 bases lining up with TRBD1. Germline CDR1 KGHDR, CDR2 SFDVKD. J gave up 2 bases and V 9 bases, and 9 bases lay outside the gene matches. This CDR3 spans 15 amino acids. The CDR3 coding sequence is TGTGCCACCGGGACAGCGATCAAAACCTACAATGAGCAGTTCTTC. Protein: CATGTAIKTYNEQFF.

This clone was found once. The chain links TRBV7-9 to TRBJ1-2, with 7 bases matching TRBD1. CDR3 length: 14 residues. The V gene's germline CDR1 is SEHNR and CDR2 FQNEAQ (reference sequence). J was trimmed by 8 bases and V by 5 bases; bases with no gene match: 11. Here the CDR3 DNA reads TGTGCCAGCAGCCGGCGGCCAGGGGGGCGAGGCTACACCTTC. Translated, it gives CASSRRPGGRGYTF. The entire variable domain, with the rest obtained from reference TRBV7-9 and TRBJ1-2, is as follows: DTGVSQNPRHKITKRGQNVTFRCDPISEHNRLYWYRQTLGQGPEFLTYFQNEAQLEKSRLLSDRFSAERPKGSFSTLEIQRTEQGDSAMYLCASSRRPGGRGYTFGSGTRLTVV.

The V and J genes are TRBV23-1 and TRBJ2-7; TRBD1 agrees at 7 bases. TRBV23-1 is an open reading frame whose function is uncertain. V gave up 7 bases and J gave up 3 bases; unmatched junction bases: 12. This CDR3 is 15 amino acids long. The CDR3 sequence: CASTLTGAICYEQYV. CDR3 coding DNA: TGCGCCAGCACCCTAACAGGGGCTATCTGCTACGAGCAGTACGTC.

The CDR3 nucleotides are TGTGCCAGCAGCTTGCGGGACAGTCGTAATGAGCAGTTCTTC. Translated: CASSLRDSRNEQFF. The chain links TRBV11-1 to TRBJ2-1; D is possibly TRBD1 (7 bases). Germline-derived CDR1 and CDR2 are SGHAT and FQDESV (reference sequence). Trimming removed 3 bases at V and 7 bases at J, with 13 bases between. The CDR3 is 14 amino acids.

The J gene is TRBJ1-3, the V gene TRBV5-1, with 7 bases fitting TRBD1. Germline V CDR1 and CDR2: SGHRS, YFSETQ. Trimming cost V 4 bases and J 3 bases; bases outside gene matches: 7. The CDR3 runs to 15 residues. This CDR3 reads CASSTGVSRGNTIYF. DNA of the CDR3: TGCGCCAGCAGCACAGGGGTGTCCCGTGGAAACACCATATATTTT.

The rearrangement joins TRBV5-6 to TRBJ1-3, with TRBD1 matching 9 bases. The V segment lost 4 bases and the J segment 0 bases; nucleotides outside the gene matches: 2. The CDR3 is 15 residues long. The V gene's germline CDR1 is SGHDT and CDR2 YYEEEE. The CDR3 reads CASSRTGVSGNTIYF. The CDR3 nucleotides read TGTGCCAGCAGCCGGACAGGGGTCTCTGGAAACACCATATATTTT.

CDR3 sequence (DNA): TGTGCCAGCAGCATCCGGGAGACCCAGTACTTC. Translation gives CASSIRETQYF. The rearrangement joins TRBV7-2 to TRBJ2-5; D remains unclear. The length of the CDR3 is 11 residues. Germline V CDR1 and CDR2: SGHTA, FQGNSA. V lost 5 bases to trimming and J lost 5 bases, with 6 bases between them.

The chain has TRBV19 and TRBJ2-1, with D perhaps TRBD1 (5 bases). This CDR3 contains 13 residues. V lost 4 bases, J lost 13 bases, and 17 bases lay in between. Germline-derived CDR1 and CDR2 are LNHDA and SQIVND (reference sequence). The CDR3 protein is CASSRQGFATQFF. Written as DNA, the CDR3 is TGTGCCAGTAGTAGGCAGGGATTTGCGACACAGTTCTTC.

There are a few counts of this clone. This chain joins TRBV11-2 and TRBJ2-1; D is uncertain. The V gene lost 6 bases and the J gene lost 5 bases, with 17 bases spanning the gap. This CDR3 comprises 15 residues. Germline V gene lookup returns CDR1 SGHAT and CDR2 FQNNGV. DNA of the CDR3: TGTGCCAGCAGGCTAATGAGAGTATCAAACAATGAGCAGTTCTTC. This codes for CASRLMRVSNNEQFF.

The chain joins TRBV4-1 to TRBJ1-2; D perhaps matches TRBD1 (5 bases). Germline CDR1 reads MGHRA; CDR2 reads YSYEKL. This CDR3 is built from 15 residues. Trimming took 2 bases from V and 3 from J, leaving 13 bases between them. The CDR3 here is CASSQNRPSYYGYTF. The CDR3 DNA reads TGCGCCAGCAGCCAAAACAGGCCCAGTTACTATGGCTACACCTTC.

This chain links TRBV28 with TRBJ2-3; 7 nucleotides align to TRBD1. This CDR3 is 16 amino acids long. V was clipped by 3 bases and J by 0 bases; unmatched bases: 6. Germline CDR1 and CDR2: MDHEN and SYDVKM. The DNA of the CDR3 is TGTGCCAGCAGTTTTGAGGGACAGTCGAGCACAGATACGCAGTATTTT. It is translated as CASSFEGQSSTDTQYF.

The rearrangement uses TRBV4-1 and TRBJ2-3; no firm D call. Trimming shortened V by 4 bases and J by 4 bases, and 6 bases separated the two germline ends. The V gene's germline CDR1 is MGHRA and CDR2 YSYEKL. This CDR3 contains 12 residues. The CDR3 region has the DNA TGCGCCAGCAGCCCCTCGGCAGATACGCAGTATTTT. Translating it yields CASSPSADTQYF.